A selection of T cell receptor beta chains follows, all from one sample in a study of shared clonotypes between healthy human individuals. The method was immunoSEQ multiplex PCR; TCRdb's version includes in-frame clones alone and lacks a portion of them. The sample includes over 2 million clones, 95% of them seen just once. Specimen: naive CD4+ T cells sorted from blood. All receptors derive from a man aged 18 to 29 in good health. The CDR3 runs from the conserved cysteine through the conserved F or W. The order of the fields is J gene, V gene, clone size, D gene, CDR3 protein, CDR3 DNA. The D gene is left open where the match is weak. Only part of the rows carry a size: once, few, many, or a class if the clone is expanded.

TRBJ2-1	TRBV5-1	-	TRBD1	CASSTGQVYNEQFF	TGCGCCAGCAGCACCGGACAGGTATACAATGAGCAGTTCTTC
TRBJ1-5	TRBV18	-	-	CASSPLGTGGNQPQHF	TGTGCCAGCTCACCACTTGGGACTGGTGGGAATCAGCCCCAGCATTTT
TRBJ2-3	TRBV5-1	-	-	CASSLGGRPTDTQYF	TGCGCCAGCAGCTTGGGGGGCAGGCCCACAGATACGCAGTATTTT
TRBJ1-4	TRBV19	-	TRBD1	CASRRGQGVSEKLFF	TGTGCCAGTAGACGGGGACAGGGGGTCTCTGAAAAACTGTTTTTT
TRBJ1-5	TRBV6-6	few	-	CASTSGGNQPQHF	TGTGCCAGCACCAGCGGAGGCAATCAGCCCCAGCATTTT
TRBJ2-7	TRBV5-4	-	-	CASSLPALGESYEQYF	TGTGCCAGCAGCTTGCCGGCCCTCGGGGAGTCCTACGAGCAGTACTTC
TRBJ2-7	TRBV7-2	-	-	CASSLTPLERSFSYEQYF	TGTGCCAGCAGCTTAACCCCTTTGGAGCGGTCTTTCTCCTACGAGCAGTACTTC
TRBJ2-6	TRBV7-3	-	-	CASSLNSDSGANVLTF	TGTGCCAGCAGCCTAAACAGTGACTCTGGGGCCAACGTCCTGACTTTC
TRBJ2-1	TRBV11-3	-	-	CASSLDGGSYNEQFF	TGTGCCAGCAGCTTAGACGGCGGTTCCTACAATGAGCAGTTCTTC
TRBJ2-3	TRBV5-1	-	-	CASSLNRLSTDTQYF	TGCGCCAGCAGCTTGAACAGGTTAAGCACAGATACGCAGTATTTT
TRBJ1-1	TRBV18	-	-	CASSPDAGYTEAFF	TGTGCCAGCTCACCGGACGCGGGGTACACTGAAGCTTTCTTT
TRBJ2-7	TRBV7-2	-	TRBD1	CASSLDRGTYEQYF	TGTGCCAGCAGCTTGGACAGGGGGACCTACGAGCAGTACTTC
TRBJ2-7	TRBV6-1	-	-	CASSETKDSYEQYF	TGTGCCAGCAGTGAAACAAAGGACAGTTACGAGCAGTACTTC
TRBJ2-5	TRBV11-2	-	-	CASSLVVLGTQYF	TGTGCCAGCAGCTTAGTGGTTTTAGGGACCCAGTACTTC
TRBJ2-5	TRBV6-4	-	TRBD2	CASISSGRGQETQYF	TGTGCCAGCATCTCGAGCGGGAGGGGACAAGAGACCCAGTACTTC
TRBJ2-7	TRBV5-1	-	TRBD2	CASSGRAYAYEQYF	TGCGCCAGCAGTGGGAGGGCTTACGCCTACGAGCAGTACTTC